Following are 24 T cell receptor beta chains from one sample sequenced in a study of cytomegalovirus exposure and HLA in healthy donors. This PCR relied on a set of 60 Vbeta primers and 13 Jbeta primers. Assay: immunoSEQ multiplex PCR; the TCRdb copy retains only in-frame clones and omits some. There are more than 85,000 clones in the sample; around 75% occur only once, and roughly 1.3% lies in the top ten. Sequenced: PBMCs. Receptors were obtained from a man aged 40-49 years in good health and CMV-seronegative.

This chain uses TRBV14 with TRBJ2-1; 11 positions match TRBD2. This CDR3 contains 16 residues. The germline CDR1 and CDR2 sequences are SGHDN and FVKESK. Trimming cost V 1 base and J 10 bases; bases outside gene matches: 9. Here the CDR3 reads CASSQVPLAGVGEQFF. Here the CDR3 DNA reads TGTGCCAGCAGCCAAGTTCCACTAGCGGGAGTCGGAGAGCAGTTCTTC.

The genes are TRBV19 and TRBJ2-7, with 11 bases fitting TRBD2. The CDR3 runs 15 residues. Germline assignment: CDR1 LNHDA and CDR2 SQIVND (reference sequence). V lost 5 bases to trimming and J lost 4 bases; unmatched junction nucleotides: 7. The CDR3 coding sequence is TGTGCCAGTAGTGCACCAACTAGCGGGAGTTACGAGCAGTACTTC. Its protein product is CASSAPTSGSYEQYF.

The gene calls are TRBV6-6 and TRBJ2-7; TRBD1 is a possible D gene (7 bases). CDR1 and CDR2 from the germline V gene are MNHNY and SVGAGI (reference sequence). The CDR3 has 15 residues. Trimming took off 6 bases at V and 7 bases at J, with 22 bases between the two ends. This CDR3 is CASSPRPEGAGEQYF. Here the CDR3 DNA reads TGTGCCAGCAGCCCCCGCCCGGAGGGGGCGGGGGAGCAGTACTTC.

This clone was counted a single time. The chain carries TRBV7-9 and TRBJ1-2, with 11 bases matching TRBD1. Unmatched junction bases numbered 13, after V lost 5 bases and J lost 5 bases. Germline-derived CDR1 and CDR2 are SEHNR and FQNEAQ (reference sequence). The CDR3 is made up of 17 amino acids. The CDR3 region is CASSDPPGQGARYGYTF. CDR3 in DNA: TGTGCCAGCAGCGACCCTCCCGGACAGGGGGCGCGGTATGGCTACACCTTC.

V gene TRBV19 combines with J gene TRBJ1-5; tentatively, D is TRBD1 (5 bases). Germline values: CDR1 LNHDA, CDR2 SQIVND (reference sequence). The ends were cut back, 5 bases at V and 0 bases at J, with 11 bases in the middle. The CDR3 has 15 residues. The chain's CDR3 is CASSPQGYSNQPQHF. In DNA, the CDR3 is TGTGCCAGTAGTCCGCAGGGTTATAGCAATCAGCCCCAGCATTTT.

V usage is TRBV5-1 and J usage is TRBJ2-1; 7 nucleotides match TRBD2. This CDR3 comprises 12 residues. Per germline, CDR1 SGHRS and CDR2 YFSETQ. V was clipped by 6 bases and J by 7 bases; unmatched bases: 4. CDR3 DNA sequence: TGCGCCAGCAACCAGGGAGGGAATGAGCAGTTCTTC. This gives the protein CASNQGGNEQFF.

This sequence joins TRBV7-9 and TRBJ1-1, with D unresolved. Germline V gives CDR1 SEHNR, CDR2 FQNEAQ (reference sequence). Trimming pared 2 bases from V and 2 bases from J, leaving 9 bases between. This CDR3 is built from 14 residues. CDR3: CASSLSGINTEAFF. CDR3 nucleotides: TGTGCCAGCAGCTTATCCGGGATCAACACTGAAGCTTTCTTT.

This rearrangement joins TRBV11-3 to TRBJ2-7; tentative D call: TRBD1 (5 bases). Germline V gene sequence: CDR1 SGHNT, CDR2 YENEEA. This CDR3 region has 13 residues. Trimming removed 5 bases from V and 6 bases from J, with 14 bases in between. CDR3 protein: CASSPGPRGEQYF. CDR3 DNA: TGTGCCAGCAGCCCGGGCCCAAGGGGCGAGCAGTACTTC.

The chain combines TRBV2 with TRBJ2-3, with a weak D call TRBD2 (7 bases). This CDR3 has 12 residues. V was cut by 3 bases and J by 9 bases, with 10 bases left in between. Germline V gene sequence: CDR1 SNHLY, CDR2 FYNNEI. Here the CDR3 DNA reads TGTGCCAGCAGTGATGGGGGGGCCACGCAGTATTTT. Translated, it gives CASSDGGATQYF.

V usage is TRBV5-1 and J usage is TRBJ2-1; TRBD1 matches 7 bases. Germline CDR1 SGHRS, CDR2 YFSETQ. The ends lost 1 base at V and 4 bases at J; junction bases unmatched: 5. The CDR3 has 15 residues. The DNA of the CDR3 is TGCGCCAGCAGCTTGATCGGGACAGAGTACAATGAGCAGTTCTTC. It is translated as CASSLIGTEYNEQFF.

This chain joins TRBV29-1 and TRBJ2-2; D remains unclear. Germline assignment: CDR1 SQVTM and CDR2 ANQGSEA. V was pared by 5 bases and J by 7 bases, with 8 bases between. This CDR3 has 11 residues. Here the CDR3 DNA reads TGCAGCGTTTTACAAGTCGGGGAGCTGTTTTTT. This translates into CSVLQVGELFF.

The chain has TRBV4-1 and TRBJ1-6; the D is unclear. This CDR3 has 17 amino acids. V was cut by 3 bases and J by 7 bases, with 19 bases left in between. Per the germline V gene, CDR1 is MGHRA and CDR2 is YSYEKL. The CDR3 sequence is CASSHGRPVRLNSPLHF. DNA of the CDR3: TGCGCCAGCAGCCATGGGCGACCGGTCCGGTTGAATTCACCCCTCCACTTT.

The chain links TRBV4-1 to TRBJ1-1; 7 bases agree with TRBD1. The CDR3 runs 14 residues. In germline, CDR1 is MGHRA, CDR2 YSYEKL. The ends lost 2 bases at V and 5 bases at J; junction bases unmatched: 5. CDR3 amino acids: CASSQYRGGTEAFF. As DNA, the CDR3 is TGCGCCAGCAGCCAATACAGGGGCGGGACTGAAGCTTTCTTT.

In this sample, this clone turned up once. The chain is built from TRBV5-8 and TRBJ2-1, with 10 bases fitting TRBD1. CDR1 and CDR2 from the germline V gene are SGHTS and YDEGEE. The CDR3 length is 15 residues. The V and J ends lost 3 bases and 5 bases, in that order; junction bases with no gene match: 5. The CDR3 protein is CASSSTGGRHNEQFF. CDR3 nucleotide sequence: TGTGCCAGCAGCTCGACAGGGGGCCGGCACAATGAGCAGTTCTTC. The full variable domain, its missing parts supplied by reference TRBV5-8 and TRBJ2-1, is EAGVTQSPTHLIKTRGQQATLRCSPISGHTSVYWYQQALGLGLQFLLWYDEGEERNRGNFPPRFSGRQFPNYSSELNVNALELEDSALYLCASSSTGGRHNEQFFGPGTRLTVL.

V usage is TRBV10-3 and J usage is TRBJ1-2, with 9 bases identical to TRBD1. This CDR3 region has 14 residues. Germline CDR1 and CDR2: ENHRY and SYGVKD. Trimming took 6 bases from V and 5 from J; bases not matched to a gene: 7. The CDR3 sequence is CAIRASGTGYGYTF. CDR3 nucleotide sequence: TGTGCCATCAGGGCCTCCGGGACAGGGTATGGCTACACCTTC.

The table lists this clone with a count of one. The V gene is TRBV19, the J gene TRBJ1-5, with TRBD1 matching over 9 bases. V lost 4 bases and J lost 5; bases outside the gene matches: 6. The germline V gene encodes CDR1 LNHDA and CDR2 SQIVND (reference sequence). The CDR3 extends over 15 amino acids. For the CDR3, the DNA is TGTGCCAGTAGTACCCCCCGGGACAGGGATCAGCCCCAGCATTTT. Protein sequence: CASSTPRDRDQPQHF.

The CDR3 DNA follows: TGCGCCAGCAGCTTCCAGTCCCTCAACGGGGAGACCCAGTACTTC. It codes for CASSFQSLNGETQYF. The chain joins TRBV5-1 to TRBJ2-5; no clear D gene. The V and J ends lost 2 bases and 5 bases respectively, with 16 bases between them. The CDR3 contains 15 residues. CDR1 is SGHRS and CDR2 is YFSETQ in the germline V gene.

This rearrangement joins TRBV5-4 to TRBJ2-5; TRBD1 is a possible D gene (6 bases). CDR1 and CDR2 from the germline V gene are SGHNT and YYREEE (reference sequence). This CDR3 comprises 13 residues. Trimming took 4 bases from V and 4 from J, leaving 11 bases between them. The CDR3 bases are TGTGCCAGCAGCCTACAGGGCTTAGAGACCCAGTACTTC. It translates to CASSLQGLETQYF.

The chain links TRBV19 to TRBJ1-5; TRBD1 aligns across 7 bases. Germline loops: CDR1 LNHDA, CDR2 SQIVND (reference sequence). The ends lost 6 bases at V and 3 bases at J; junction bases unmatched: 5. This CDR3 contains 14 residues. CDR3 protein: CASSPTGDNQPQHF. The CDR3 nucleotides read TGTGCCAGTAGCCCAACAGGGGACAATCAGCCCCAGCATTTT. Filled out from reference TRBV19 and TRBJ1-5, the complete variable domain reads DGGITQSPKYLFRKEGQNVTLSCEQNLNHDAMYWYRQDPGQGLRLIYYSQIVNDFQKGDIAEGYSVSREKKESFPLTVTSAQKNPTAFYLCASSPTGDNQPQHFGDGTRLSIL.

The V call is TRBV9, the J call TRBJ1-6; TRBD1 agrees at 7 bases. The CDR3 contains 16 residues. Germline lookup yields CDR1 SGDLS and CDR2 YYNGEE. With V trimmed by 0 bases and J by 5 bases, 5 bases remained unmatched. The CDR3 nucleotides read TGTGCCAGCAGCGTAGCTCCCACAGGGGATAATTCACCCCTCCACTTT. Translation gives CASSVAPTGDNSPLHF.

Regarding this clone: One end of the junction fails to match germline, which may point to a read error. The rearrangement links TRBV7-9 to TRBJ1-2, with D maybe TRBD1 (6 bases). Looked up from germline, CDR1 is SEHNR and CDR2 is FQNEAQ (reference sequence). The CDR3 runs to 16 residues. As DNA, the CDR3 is TGTTCCAGCAGCCCTAGGGGGACGCGGGTCGGTAATGGCTACACCTTC. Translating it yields CSSSPRGTRVGNGYTF. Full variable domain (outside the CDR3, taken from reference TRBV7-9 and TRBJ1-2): DTGVSQNPRHKITKRGQNVTFRCDPISEHNRLYWYRQTLGQGPEFLTYFQNEAQLEKSRLLSDRFSAERPKGSFSTLEIQRTEQGDSAMYLCSSSPRGTRVGNGYTFGSGTRLTVV.

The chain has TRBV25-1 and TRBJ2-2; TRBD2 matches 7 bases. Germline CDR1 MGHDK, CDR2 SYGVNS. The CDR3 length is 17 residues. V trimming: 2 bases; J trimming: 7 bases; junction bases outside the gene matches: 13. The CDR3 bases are TGTGCCAGCAGTGAACTTGGGACGGGAGGAACGGGCGGGGAGCTGTTTTTT. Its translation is CASSELGTGGTGGELFF.

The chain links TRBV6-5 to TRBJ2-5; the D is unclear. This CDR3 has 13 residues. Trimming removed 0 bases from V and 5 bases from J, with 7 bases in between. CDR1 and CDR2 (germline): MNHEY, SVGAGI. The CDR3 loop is CASSYSSLETQYF. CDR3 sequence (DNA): TGTGCCAGCAGTTACTCAAGCTTGGAGACCCAGTACTTC.

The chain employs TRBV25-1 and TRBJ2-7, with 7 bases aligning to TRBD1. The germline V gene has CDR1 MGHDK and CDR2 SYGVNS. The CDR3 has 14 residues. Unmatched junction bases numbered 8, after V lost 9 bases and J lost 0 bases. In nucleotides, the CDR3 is TGTGCCAGGAGCGGACAGGCAATCTCCTACGAGCAGTACTTC. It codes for CARSGQAISYEQYF.